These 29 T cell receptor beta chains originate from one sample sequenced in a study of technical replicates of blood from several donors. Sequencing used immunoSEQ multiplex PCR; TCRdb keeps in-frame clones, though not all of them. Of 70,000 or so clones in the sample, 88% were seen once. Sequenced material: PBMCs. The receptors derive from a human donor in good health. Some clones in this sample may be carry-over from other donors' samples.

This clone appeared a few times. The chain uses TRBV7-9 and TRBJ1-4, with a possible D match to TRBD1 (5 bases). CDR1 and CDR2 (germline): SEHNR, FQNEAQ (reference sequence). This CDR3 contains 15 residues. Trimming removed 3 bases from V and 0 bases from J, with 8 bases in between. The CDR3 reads CASSFSQATNEKLFF. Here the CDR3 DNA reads TGTGCCAGCAGCTTCTCACAGGCAACTAATGAAAAACTGTTTTTT.

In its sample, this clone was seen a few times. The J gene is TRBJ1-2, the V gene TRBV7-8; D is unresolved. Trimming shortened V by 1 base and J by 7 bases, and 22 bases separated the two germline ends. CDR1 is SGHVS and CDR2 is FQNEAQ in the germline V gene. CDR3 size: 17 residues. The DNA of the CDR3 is TGTGCCAGCAGCTTAGGAGGAGGGTTGGATAGAGTCGGTGGCTACACCTTC. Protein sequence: CASSLGGGLDRVGGYTF.

This CDR3 reads CATSRDRGSSYNEQFF. CDR3 bases: TGTGCCACCAGCAGAGACAGGGGTAGCTCCTACAATGAGCAGTTCTTC. V usage is TRBV15 and J usage is TRBJ2-1, with a possible D match to TRBD1 (6 bases). CDR1 and CDR2 (germline): LNHNV, YYDKDF (reference sequence). The length of the CDR3 is 16 residues. Deletions cut 0 bases from V and 0 bases from J, with 9 bases between.

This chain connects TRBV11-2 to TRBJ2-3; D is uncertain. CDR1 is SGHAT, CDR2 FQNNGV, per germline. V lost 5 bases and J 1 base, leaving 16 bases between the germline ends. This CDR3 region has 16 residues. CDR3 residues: CASSPRPRKGTDTQYF. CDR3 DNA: TGTGCCAGCAGCCCCCGGCCCAGGAAGGGCACAGATACGCAGTATTTT. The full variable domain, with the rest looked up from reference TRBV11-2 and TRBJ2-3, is EAGVAQSPRYKIIEKRQSVAFWCNPISGHATLYWYQQILGQGPKLLIQFQNNGVVDDSQLPKDRFSAERLKGVDSTLKIQPAKLEDSAVYLCASSPRPRKGTDTQYFGPGTRLTVL.

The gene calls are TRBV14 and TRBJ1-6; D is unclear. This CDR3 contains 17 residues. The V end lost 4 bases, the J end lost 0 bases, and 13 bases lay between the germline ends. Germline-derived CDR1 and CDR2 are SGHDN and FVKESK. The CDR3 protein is CASSRGWESSYNSPLHF. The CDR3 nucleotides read TGTGCCAGCAGCCGTGGATGGGAGAGCTCCTATAATTCACCCCTCCACTTT.

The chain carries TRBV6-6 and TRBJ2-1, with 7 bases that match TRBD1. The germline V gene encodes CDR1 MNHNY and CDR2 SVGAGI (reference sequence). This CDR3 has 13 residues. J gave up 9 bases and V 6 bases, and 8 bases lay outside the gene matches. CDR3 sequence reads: CASRSGQVGEQFF. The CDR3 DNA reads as TGTGCCAGCAGGAGCGGACAGGTGGGTGAGCAGTTCTTC.

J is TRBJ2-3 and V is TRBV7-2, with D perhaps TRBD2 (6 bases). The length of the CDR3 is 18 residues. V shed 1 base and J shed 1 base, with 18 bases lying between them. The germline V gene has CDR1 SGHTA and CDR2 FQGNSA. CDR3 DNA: TGTGCCAGCAGCTTAGGGGCTTTGGCGGGACCTCGCACAGATACGCAGTATTTT. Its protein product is CASSLGALAGPRTDTQYF.

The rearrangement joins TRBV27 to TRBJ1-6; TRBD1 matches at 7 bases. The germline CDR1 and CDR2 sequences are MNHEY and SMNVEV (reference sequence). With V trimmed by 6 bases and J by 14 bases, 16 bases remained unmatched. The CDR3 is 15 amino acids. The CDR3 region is CASSPPRTGKETLHF. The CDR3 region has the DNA TGTGCCAGCAGCCCGCCGCGGACAGGAAAAGAGACCCTCCACTTT.

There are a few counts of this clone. Here the CDR3 DNA reads TGTGCCAGCAGCTTAGAGGGCCAGGGTGACGGTGAGCAGTTCTTC. Protein sequence: CASSLEGQGDGEQFF. The J gene is TRBJ2-1, the V gene TRBV13, with D possibly TRBD1 on 5 matching bases. The CDR3 is 15 residues long. Germline CDR1 reads PRHDT; CDR2 reads FYEKMQ (reference sequence). V was shortened by 1 base and J by 9 bases, with 16 bases between the two germline ends.

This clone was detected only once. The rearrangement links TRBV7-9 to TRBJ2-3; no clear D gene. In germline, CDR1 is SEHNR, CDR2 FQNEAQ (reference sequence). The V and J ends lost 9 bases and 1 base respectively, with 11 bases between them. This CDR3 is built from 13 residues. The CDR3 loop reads CARPSGRTDTQYF. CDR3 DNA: TGTGCCAGGCCCTCAGGCCGCACAGATACGCAGTATTTT.

Written as DNA, the CDR3 is TGTGCCAGCAGCCCAGGGGCAGCAAATAGCAATCAGCCCCAGCATTTT. Translation gives CASSPGAANSNQPQHF. The chain joins TRBV7-2 to TRBJ1-5; the D gene is possibly TRBD1 (6 bases). This CDR3 is built from 16 residues. Germline lookup yields CDR1 SGHTA and CDR2 FQGNSA. V lost 5 bases and J lost 0, with 14 bases in between.

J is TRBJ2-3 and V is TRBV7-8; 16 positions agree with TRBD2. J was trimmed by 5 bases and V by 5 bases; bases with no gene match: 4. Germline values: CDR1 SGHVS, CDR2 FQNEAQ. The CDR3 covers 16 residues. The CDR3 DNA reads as TGTGCCAGCAGCCCCGGGACTAGCGGGGGGGAAGATACGCAGTATTTT. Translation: CASSPGTSGGEDTQYF.

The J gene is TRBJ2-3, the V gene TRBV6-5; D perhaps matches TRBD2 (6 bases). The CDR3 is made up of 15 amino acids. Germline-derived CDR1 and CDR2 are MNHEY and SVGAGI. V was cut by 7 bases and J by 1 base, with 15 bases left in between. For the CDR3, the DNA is TGTGCCAGCAATCCCCGCGGGGCTCGCACAGATACGCAGTATTTT. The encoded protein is CASNPRGARTDTQYF.

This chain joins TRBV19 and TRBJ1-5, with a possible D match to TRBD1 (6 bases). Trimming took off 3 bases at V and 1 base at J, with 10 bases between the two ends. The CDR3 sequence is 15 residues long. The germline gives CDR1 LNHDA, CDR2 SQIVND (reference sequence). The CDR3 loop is CASSINRASNQPQHF. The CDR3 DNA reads TGTGCCAGTAGTATTAACAGGGCAAGCAATCAGCCCCAGCATTTT.

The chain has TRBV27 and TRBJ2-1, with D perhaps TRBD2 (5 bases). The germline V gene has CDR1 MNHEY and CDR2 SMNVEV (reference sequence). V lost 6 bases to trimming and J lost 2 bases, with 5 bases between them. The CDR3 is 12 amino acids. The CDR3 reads CASSGTYNEQFF. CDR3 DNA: TGTGCCAGCAGCGGGACCTACAATGAGCAGTTCTTC.

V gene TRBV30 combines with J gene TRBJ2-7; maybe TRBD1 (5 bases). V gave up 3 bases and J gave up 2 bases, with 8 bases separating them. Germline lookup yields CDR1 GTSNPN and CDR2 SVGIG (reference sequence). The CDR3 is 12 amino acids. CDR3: CAWRGLTYEQYF. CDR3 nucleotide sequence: TGTGCCTGGAGGGGGCTGACCTACGAGCAGTACTTC.

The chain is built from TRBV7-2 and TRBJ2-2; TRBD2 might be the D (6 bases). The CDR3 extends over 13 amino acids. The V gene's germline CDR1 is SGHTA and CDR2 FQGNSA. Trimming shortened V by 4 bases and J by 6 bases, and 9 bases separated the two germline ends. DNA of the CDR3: TGTGCCAGCAGCTCCCAGCGGGCCGGGGAGCTGTTTTTT. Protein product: CASSSQRAGELFF.

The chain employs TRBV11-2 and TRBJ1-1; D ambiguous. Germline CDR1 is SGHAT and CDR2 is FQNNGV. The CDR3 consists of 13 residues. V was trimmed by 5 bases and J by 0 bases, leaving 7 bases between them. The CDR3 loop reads CASSPDLNTEAFF. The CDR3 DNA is TGTGCCAGCAGCCCGGACTTGAACACTGAAGCTTTCTTT. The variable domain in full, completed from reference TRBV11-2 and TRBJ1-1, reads EAGVAQSPRYKIIEKRQSVAFWCNPISGHATLYWYQQILGQGPKLLIQFQNNGVVDDSQLPKDRFSAERLKGVDSTLKIQPAKLEDSAVYLCASSPDLNTEAFFGQGTRLTVV.

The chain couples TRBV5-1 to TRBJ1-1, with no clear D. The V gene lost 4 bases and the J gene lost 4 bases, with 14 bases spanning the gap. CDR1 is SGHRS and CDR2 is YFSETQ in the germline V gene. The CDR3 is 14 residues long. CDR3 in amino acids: CASSALPGSTEAFF. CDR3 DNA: TGCGCCAGCAGCGCCCTCCCGGGATCCACTGAAGCTTTCTTT.

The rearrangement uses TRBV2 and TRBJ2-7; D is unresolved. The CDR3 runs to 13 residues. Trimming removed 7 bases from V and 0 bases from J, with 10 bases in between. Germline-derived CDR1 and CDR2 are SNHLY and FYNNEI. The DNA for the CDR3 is TGTGCCAGCACCTCTGGGCTCTCCTACGAGCAGTACTTC. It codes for CASTSGLSYEQYF.

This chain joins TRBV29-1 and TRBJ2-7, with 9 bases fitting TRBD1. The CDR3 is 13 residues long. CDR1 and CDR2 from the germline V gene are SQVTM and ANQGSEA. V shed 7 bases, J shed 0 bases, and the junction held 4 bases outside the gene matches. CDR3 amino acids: CSGRDRASYEQYF. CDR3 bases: TGCAGCGGTCGGGACAGGGCCTCCTACGAGCAGTACTTC.

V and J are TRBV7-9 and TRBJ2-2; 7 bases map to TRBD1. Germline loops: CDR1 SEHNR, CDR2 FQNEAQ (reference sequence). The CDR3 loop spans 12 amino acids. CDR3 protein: CARQGKDGELFF. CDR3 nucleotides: TGTGCAAGACAGGGCAAGGACGGGGAGCTGTTTTTT.

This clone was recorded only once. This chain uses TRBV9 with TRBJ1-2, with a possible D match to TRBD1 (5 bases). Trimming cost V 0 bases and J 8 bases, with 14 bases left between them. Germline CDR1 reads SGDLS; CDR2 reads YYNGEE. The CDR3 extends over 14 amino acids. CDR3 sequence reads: CASSVETDLRGYTF. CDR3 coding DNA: TGTGCCAGCAGCGTAGAGACAGACCTTAGGGGCTACACCTTC.

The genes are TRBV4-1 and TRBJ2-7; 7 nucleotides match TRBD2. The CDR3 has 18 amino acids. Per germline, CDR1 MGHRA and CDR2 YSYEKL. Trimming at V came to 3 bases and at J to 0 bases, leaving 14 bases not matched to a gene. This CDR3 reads CASSHAVAGRHPSYEQYF. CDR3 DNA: TGCGCCAGCAGCCACGCAGTAGCGGGCCGACACCCCTCCTACGAGCAGTACTTC.

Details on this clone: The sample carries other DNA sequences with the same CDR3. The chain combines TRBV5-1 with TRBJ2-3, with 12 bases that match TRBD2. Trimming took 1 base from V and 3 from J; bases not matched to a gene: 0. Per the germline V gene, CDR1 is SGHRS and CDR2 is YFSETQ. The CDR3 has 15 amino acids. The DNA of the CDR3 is TGCGCCAGCAGCTTGACTAGCGGGAGGACAGATACGCAGTATTTT. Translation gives CASSLTSGRTDTQYF.

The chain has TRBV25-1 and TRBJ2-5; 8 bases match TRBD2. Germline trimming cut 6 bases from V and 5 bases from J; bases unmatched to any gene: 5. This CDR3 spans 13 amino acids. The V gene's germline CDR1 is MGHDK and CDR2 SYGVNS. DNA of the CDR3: TGTGCCAGCAGAGCGGGAGTCGGGGAGACCCAGTACTTC. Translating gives CASRAGVGETQYF.

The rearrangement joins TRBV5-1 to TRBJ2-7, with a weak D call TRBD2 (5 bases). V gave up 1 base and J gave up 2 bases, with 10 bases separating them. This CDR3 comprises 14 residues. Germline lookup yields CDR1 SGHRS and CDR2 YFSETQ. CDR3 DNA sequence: TGCGCCAGCAGCTTGTGGGAGCGGACCTACGAGCAGTACTTC. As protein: CASSLWERTYEQYF.

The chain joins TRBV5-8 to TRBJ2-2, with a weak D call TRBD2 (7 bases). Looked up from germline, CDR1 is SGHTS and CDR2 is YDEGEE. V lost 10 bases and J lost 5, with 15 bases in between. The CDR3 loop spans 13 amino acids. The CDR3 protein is CAARGRWTGELFF. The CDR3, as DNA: TGTGCCGCGCGGGGGCGCTGGACCGGGGAGCTGTTTTTT.

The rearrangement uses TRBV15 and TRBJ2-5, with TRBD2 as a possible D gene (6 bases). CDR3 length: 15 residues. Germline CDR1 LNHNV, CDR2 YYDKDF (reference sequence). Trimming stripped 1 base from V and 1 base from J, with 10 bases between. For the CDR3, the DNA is TGTGCCACCAGCAGAGGAGCGGGTAGCCAAGAGACCCAGTACTTC. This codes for CATSRGAGSQETQYF.